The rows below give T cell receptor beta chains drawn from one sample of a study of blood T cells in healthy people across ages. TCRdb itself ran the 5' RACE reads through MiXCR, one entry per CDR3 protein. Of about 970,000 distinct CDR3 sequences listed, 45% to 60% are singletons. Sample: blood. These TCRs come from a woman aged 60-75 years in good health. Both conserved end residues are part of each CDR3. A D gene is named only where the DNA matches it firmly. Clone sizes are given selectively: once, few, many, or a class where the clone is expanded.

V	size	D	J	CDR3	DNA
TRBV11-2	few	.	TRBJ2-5	CASSLRPHQETQYF	TGTGCCAGCAGCCTACGACCACACCAAGAGACCCAGTACTTC
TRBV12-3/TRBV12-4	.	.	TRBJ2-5	CASRGGSNNEQYF	TGTGCCAGCAGGGGAGGCAGTAACAATGAGCAGTACTTC
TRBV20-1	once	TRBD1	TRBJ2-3	CSAAPGTASTDTQYF	TGCAGTGCTGCTCCCGGGACAGCAAGCACAGATACGCAGTATTTT
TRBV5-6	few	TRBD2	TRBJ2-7	CASSWILAGSYGEQYF	TGTGCCAGCAGCTGGATCCTAGCGGGGAGCTACGGTGAGCAGTACTTC
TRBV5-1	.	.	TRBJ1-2	CASSLENRAYGYTF	TGCGCCAGCAGCTTGGAAAACAGGGCCTATGGCTACACCTTC
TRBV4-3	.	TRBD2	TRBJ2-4	CASSPRLAGVGGQYF	TGCGCCAGCAGCCCCCGACTAGCGGGAGTAGGGGGGCAGTACTTC
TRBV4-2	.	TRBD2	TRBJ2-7	CASRRSGSGSFYNEQYF	TGTGCCAGCAGGCGATCGGGTAGCGGGAGTTTTTACAATGAGCAGTACTTC
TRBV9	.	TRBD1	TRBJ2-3	CASSAVGQARTDTQYF	TGTGCCAGCAGCGCAGTGGGACAGGCGCGCACAGATACGCAGTATTTT
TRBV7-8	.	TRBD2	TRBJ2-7	CASSPLAGVEQYF	TGTGCCAGCAGCCCACTAGCGGGAGTTGAGCAGTACTTC
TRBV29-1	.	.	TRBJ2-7	CSASEGYEQYF	TGCAGCGCCAGCGAAGGGTACGAGCAGTACTTC
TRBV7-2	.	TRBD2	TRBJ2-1	CASSSAGTSAYNEQFF	TGTGCCAGCAGCTCCGCCGGGACTAGCGCTTACAATGAGCAGTTCTTC
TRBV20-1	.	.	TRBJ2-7	CSARDERGSYEQYF	TGCAGTGCTAGAGATGAAAGGGGCTCCTACGAGCAGTACTTC
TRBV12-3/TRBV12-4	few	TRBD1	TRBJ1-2	CASTTGGGGYTF	TGTGCCAGCACTACAGGGGGCGGGGGCTACACCTTC
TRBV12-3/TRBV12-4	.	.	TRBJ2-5	CASSAKRDTLRETQYF	TGTGCCAGCAGTGCCAAACGGGACACTCTTCGTGAGACCCAGTACTTC
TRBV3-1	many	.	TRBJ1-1	CASSLGENTEAFF	TGTGCCAGCAGCCTAGGCGAGAACACTGAAGCTTTCTTT